Listed here are 7 T cell receptor beta chains from one sample, sequenced in a study of a mutant IDH1 vaccine in newly diagnosed glioma (dated by TCRdb to about 2021). These TCRs' antigens remain unknown. Libraries were made using the immunoSEQ multiplex PCR assay. TCRdb limited this immuneACCESS table to in-frame rearrangements with V and J called. A share of clones is missing; checked studies link under half to unresolved V genes, and the rest is unexplained. The sample data list roughly 52,000 clones, and about four fifths of these were observed just once. The ten largest make up 6% to 6.5% of the sample. Taken with the paper, the label for time point translates to: week 23, last vaccination. Every vaccine dose consisted of 300 ug of a 20-mer mutant IDH1 peptide in Montanide, administered subcutaneously together with topical imiquimod. The sample in question was PBMCs, obtained from a glioma patient whose treatment included an IDH1 peptide vaccine. These receptors originate from a man in his forties or fifties with glioma.

The V call is TRBV7-9, the J call TRBJ1-2; a possible D gene is TRBD1 (5 bases). Trimming removed 5 bases from V and 6 bases from J, with 10 bases in between. The CDR3 runs to 12 residues. Germline V gene lookup returns CDR1 SEHNR and CDR2 FQNEAQ (reference sequence). CDR3 bases: TGTGCCAGCAGCCCTGACAGAAATGGCTACACCTTC. Protein product: CASSPDRNGYTF. The full variable domain, completed using reference TRBV7-9 and TRBJ1-2, is DTGVSQNPRHKITKRGQNVTFRCDPISEHNRLYWYRQTLGQGPEFLTYFQNEAQLEKSRLLSDRFSAERPKGSFSTLEIQRTEQGDSAMYLCASSPDRNGYTFGSGTRLTVV.

The chain joins TRBV6-1 to TRBJ1-5; D is unclear. Germline CDR1 reads MNHNS; CDR2 reads SASEGT. The CDR3 runs to 14 residues. Trimming removed 2 bases from V and 2 bases from J, with 7 bases in between. The CDR3 reads CASSERLGNQPQHF. The CDR3 DNA reads TGTGCCAGCAGTGAAAGATTGGGCAATCAGCCCCAGCATTTT.

This clone was picked up one time. The chain recombines TRBV2 with TRBJ2-3; D is unresolved. V was shortened by 6 bases and J by 5 bases, with 9 bases between the two germline ends. The CDR3 length is 12 residues. CDR1 and CDR2 from the germline V gene are SNHLY and FYNNEI. CDR3 DNA: TGTGCCAGCAGCGGGTGGGGAGATACGCAGTATTTT. This translates into CASSGWGDTQYF.

This clone has a handful of counts. V usage is TRBV5-8 and J usage is TRBJ2-7; 8 bases are a match to TRBD1. The germline V gene has CDR1 SGHTS and CDR2 YDEGEE. This CDR3 has 13 amino acids. The trim removed 4 bases at V and 6 bases at J, leaving 6 bases unmatched. The CDR3 sequence is CASSAGTGREQYF. Written as DNA, the CDR3 is TGTGCCAGCAGCGCTGGGACAGGCCGCGAGCAGTACTTC.

This clone was seen only once. This rearrangement joins TRBV6-5 to TRBJ2-7; a weak D match, TRBD2 (6 bases). V was trimmed by 2 bases and J by 5 bases, leaving 10 bases between them. Germline CDR1 and CDR2: MNHEY and SVGAGI. The CDR3 spans 13 residues. The CDR3, as DNA: TGTGCCAGCAGTTACGGAGGGTTCAACGAGCAGTACTTC. It encodes CASSYGGFNEQYF.

In DNA form, the CDR3 reads TGTGCCAGCAGCAAAGGAACGGACCTTTACGAGCAGTACTTC. This translates into CASSKGTDLYEQYF. V usage is TRBV21-1 and J usage is TRBJ2-7. TRBV21-1 is a pseudogene. The CDR3 loop spans 14 amino acids.

This chain uses TRBV6-5 with TRBJ1-1; D is possibly TRBD1 (5 bases). V gave up 7 bases and J gave up 8 bases, with 11 bases separating them. Germline lookup yields CDR1 MNHEY and CDR2 SVGAGI. The CDR3 spans 11 residues. In nucleotides, the CDR3 is TGTGCCAGCAATCAGGGCCGGGAAGCTTTCTTT. Translated, it gives CASNQGREAFF.